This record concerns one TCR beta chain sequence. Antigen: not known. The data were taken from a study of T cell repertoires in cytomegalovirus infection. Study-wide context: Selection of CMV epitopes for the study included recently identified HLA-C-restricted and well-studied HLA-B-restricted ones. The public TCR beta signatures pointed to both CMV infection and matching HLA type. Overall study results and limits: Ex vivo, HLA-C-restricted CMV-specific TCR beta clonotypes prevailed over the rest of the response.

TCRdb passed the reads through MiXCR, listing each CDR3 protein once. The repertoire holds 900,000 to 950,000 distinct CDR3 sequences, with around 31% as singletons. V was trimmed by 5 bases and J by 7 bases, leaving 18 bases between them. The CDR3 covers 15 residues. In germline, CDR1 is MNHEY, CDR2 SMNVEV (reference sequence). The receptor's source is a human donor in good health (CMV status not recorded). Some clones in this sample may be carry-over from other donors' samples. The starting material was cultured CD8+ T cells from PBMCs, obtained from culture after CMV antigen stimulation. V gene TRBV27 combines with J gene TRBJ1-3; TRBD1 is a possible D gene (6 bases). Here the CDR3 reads CASSPRGRTENTIYF. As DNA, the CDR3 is TGTGCCAGCAGTCCCCGGGGGCGAACGGAGAACACCATATATTTT.